Below are 6 T cell receptor beta chains sequenced from a single sample in a study of shared clonotypes between healthy human individuals. Produced via immunoSEQ multiplex PCR; TCRdb's table is partial and in-frame only. The profile shows more than 1 million clones, about 84% of them singletons. The specimen was memory CD4+ T cells from PBMCs. The subset: CD45RA-negative fraction. Receptors were obtained from a man younger than 35 in good health. Some clones in this sample may be carry-over from other donors' samples.

This sequence joins TRBV7-2 and TRBJ2-3; D remains ambiguous. The ends were cut back, 6 bases at V and 0 bases at J, with 16 bases in the middle. This CDR3 has 16 amino acids. Germline V gives CDR1 SGHTA, CDR2 FQGNSA. CDR3 coding DNA: TGTGCCAGCAGTACCGACGGCCCGCCAAGCACAGATACGCAGTATTTT. Translation: CASSTDGPPSTDTQYF.

This chain joins TRBV27 and TRBJ2-7; D unresolved. The CDR3 spans 10 residues. Trimming pared 5 bases from V and 6 bases from J, leaving 5 bases between. Per germline, CDR1 MNHEY and CDR2 SMNVEV (reference sequence). CDR3 nucleotide sequence: TGTGCCAGCAGTAGGGCCGAGCAGTACTTC. It codes for CASSRAEQYF.

The chain uses TRBV28 and TRBJ2-2, with 12 bases fitting TRBD2. CDR1 MDHEN and CDR2 SYDVKM come from the germline V gene. This CDR3 has 16 residues. V shed 7 bases and J 6 bases; nucleotides not matched to a gene: 9. CDR3 nucleotide sequence: TGTGCCAGCAAACCCGGACTAGCGGGGAGGCCCGGGGAGCTGTTTTTT. Protein sequence: CASKPGLAGRPGELFF.

The genes are TRBV28 and TRBJ2-1; D is perhaps TRBD1 or TRBD2 (6 bases each). Germline V gene lookup returns CDR1 MDHEN and CDR2 SYDVKM. V was pared by 4 bases and J by 7 bases, with 23 bases between. There are 17 residues in the CDR3. CDR3 coding DNA: TGTGCCAGCAGTTCAGGGGCCGGACTAAGGAGCTGGAATGAGCAGTTCTTC. This encodes CASSSGAGLRSWNEQFF.

The CDR3 protein is CASSPGTGEKLFF. CDR3 DNA sequence: TGTGCCAGCAGCCCCGGGACGGGTGAAAAACTGTTTTTT. The chain uses TRBV7-3 and TRBJ1-4; a weak D match, TRBD1 (5 bases). Germline V lookup: CDR1 SGHTA, CDR2 FQGTGA. CDR3 length equals 13 residues. Trimming took off 5 bases at V and 7 bases at J, with 11 bases between the two ends.

The V call is TRBV19, the J call TRBJ1-2; D is unresolved. Trimming pared 5 bases from V and 2 bases from J, leaving 12 bases between. This CDR3 region has 14 residues. CDR1 and CDR2 (germline): LNHDA, SQIVND (reference sequence). CDR3 in DNA: TGTGCCAGTAGTCTGAGCTGGCAGAACTATGGCTACACCTTC. It encodes CASSLSWQNYGYTF. Supplemented by reference TRBV19 and TRBJ1-2, the full variable domain reads DGGITQSPKYLFRKEGQNVTLSCEQNLNHDAMYWYRQDPGQGLRLIYYSQIVNDFQKGDIAEGYSVSREKKESFPLTVTSAQKNPTAFYLCASSLSWQNYGYTFGSGTRLTVV.